The next 17 T cell receptor beta chains were all read from a single sample in a study of blood T cell repertoires in COVID-19. Profiling relied on immunoSEQ multiplex PCR, and the TCRdb table lists in-frame clones only, not all of them. The sample records 350,000 to 400,000 clones, 70% to 90% being singletons. Sequenced sample: PBMCs or T cells enriched from blood (not recorded which). These TCRs come from a man in his forties in a cohort exposed to, infected with or recovered from COVID-19 (not recorded which).

The CDR3 DNA sequence: TGTGCCAGCAGCCCAACCGGGACTTCGGGGCGGGATTCACCCCTCCACTTT. Amino acids: CASSPTGTSGRDSPLHF. V usage is TRBV7-2 and J usage is TRBJ1-6; TRBD1 might be the D (5 bases). Germline CDR1 reads SGHTA; CDR2 reads FQGNSA. The CDR3 totals 17 residues. Trimming left V 5 bases short and J 8 bases short, with 22 bases between.

The rearrangement uses TRBV18 and TRBJ2-2; 7 nucleotides align to TRBD1. The J segment lost 7 bases and the V segment lost 4 bases, leaving 6 bases of the junction unmatched. Germline lookup yields CDR1 KGHSH and CDR2 LQKENI. The CDR3 has 14 residues. The CDR3 region has the DNA TGTGCCAGCTCACGAGACAGGGTGGACGGGGAGCTGTTTTTT. It is translated as CASSRDRVDGELFF. Full variable domain (remainder filled in from reference TRBV18 and TRBJ2-2): NAGVMQNPRHLVRRRGQEARLRCSPMKGHSHVYWYRQLPEEGLKFMVYLQKENIIDESGMPKERFSAEFPKEGPSILRIQQVVRGDSAAYFCASSRDRVDGELFFGEGSRLTVL.

The V call is TRBV23-1, the J call TRBJ2-7; 14 nucleotides match TRBD2. TRBV23-1 has ORF status, its function being uncertain. The junction had 14 bases not matched to a gene; V was cut back by 3 bases and J by 7 bases. This CDR3 comprises 18 residues. CDR3 nucleotides: TGCGCCAGCAGTCATGCCCTGGTGGGACTAGCGGGAGATTATGAGCAGTACTTC. Translated: CASSHALVGLAGDYEQYF.

The chain carries TRBV30 and TRBJ2-7; 9 nucleotides agree with TRBD1. V shed 2 bases and J 9 bases; nucleotides not matched to a gene: 5. The CDR3 has 12 residues. Per the germline V gene, CDR1 is GTSNPN and CDR2 is SVGIG (reference sequence). CDR3 region: CAWSLQGARQYF. The CDR3 DNA is TGTGCCTGGAGTCTACAGGGGGCGCGGCAGTACTTC.

The chain carries TRBV6-4 and TRBJ2-3; D gene uncertain. V lost 4 bases, J lost 3 bases, and 11 bases lay in between. This CDR3 comprises 14 residues. Germline CDR1 is MRHNA and CDR2 is SNTAGT. The DNA for the CDR3 is TGTGCCAGCAGTGCCTCAATCGAGACAGATACGCAGTATTTT. It is translated as CASSASIETDTQYF.

In DNA form, the CDR3 reads TGTGCCAGCAGCCAAGGGCTTCGGGGACAGGGTTATCAGCCCCAGCATTTT. As protein: CASSQGLRGQGYQPQHF. The rearrangement links TRBV3-1 (or the pseudogene TRBV3-2) to TRBJ1-5; 9 bases fit TRBD1. Germline V CDR1 and CDR2: LGHDT, YNNKEL (reference sequence). There are 17 residues in the CDR3. V lost 1 base, J lost 5 bases, and 9 bases stayed unmatched.

This clone appeared a single time. The rearrangement links TRBV5-1 to TRBJ2-7; 10 bases map to TRBD1. V gave up 3 bases and J gave up 6 bases; unmatched junction bases: 6. This CDR3 is 14 amino acids long. Germline V lookup: CDR1 SGHRS, CDR2 YFSETQ. DNA of the CDR3: TGCGCCAGCAGCTCTCCGGGACAGGGGTTCGAGCAGTACTTC. Translated, it gives CASSSPGQGFEQYF.

This clone appeared a few times. The V gene is TRBV5-4, the J gene TRBJ1-1; maybe TRBD1 (5 bases). The V and J ends lost 4 bases and 1 base respectively, with 17 bases between them. The germline V gene has CDR1 SGHNT and CDR2 YYREEE (reference sequence). The CDR3 sequence is 16 residues long. DNA for the CDR3: TGTGCCAGCAGCCAAGCTCCGACAGCATCGAACACTGAAGCTTTCTTT. Its protein product is CASSQAPTASNTEAFF.

This CDR3 is CATQTGSNEQFF. In DNA form, the CDR3 reads TGTGCCACCCAGACAGGGAGCAATGAGCAGTTCTTC. The chain employs TRBV10-3 and TRBJ2-1; 7 bases map to TRBD1. The CDR3 is 12 amino acids. The V segment lost 10 bases and the J segment 6 bases; nucleotides outside the gene matches: 6. Germline V gives CDR1 ENHRY, CDR2 SYGVKD.

This clone has just one count. The chain recombines TRBV19 with TRBJ1-2; TRBD1 might be the D (5 bases). With 7 bases removed from V and 0 bases from J, the gap between germline ends came to 9 bases. The CDR3 spans 13 residues. Germline V gene sequence: CDR1 LNHDA, CDR2 SQIVND (reference sequence). CDR3 nucleotide sequence: TGTGCCAGTACGAACAGGACTAACTATGGCTACACCTTC. The encoded protein is CASTNRTNYGYTF.

This clone was seen only once. The chain is built from TRBV6-5 and TRBJ2-7; 8 bases fit TRBD2. Germline lookup yields CDR1 MNHEY and CDR2 SVGAGI. J was trimmed by 5 bases and V by 0 bases; bases with no gene match: 3. The CDR3 length is 14 residues. The CDR3 bases are TGTGCCAGCAGTTACTCGATGGGACTAGACGAGCAGTACTTC. This encodes CASSYSMGLDEQYF.

This clone was counted a single time. The chain has TRBV19 and TRBJ2-7; 9 bases align to TRBD1. The CDR3 loop spans 14 amino acids. V trimming: 4 bases; J trimming: 4 bases; junction bases outside the gene matches: 5. Germline-derived CDR1 and CDR2 are LNHDA and SQIVND (reference sequence). The CDR3 region is CASSTGGQGYEQYF. For the CDR3, the DNA is TGTGCCAGTAGTACCGGGGGACAGGGTTACGAGCAGTACTTC.

The genes are TRBV15 and TRBJ1-4, with D unclear. The germline V and J ends were trimmed by 1 base and 8 bases, with 14 bases remaining between them. The germline V gene encodes CDR1 LNHNV and CDR2 YYDKDF (reference sequence). CDR3 length: 15 amino acids. In DNA form, the CDR3 reads TGTGCCACCAGCAGAGTCCGGGGAATCGGGGAAAAACTGTTTTTT. Its protein product is CATSRVRGIGEKLFF.

J is TRBJ1-2 and V is TRBV18, with 8 bases identical to TRBD1. The CDR3 runs 15 residues. Germline V CDR1 and CDR2: KGHSH, LQKENI. The junction had 8 bases not matched to a gene; V was cut back by 6 bases and J by 2 bases. In DNA, the CDR3 is TGTGCCAGCTCCTGGGGGACAGGACTAAACTATGGCTACACCTTC. Translated, it gives CASSWGTGLNYGYTF.

The chain couples TRBV27 to TRBJ2-3, with 11 bases identical to TRBD2. CDR3 length: 18 residues. Germline V gene sequence: CDR1 MNHEY, CDR2 SMNVEV (reference sequence). J lost 2 bases, V lost 5 bases, and 12 bases had no gene match. CDR3 protein: CASSRLNLAGGSTDTQYF. DNA for the CDR3: TGTGCCAGCAGTCGTTTGAACCTAGCGGGAGGCTCCACAGATACGCAGTATTTT.

The V gene is TRBV11-2, the J gene TRBJ2-7; 7 bases agree with TRBD1. The CDR3 totals 15 residues. Trimming took 1 base from V and 4 from J; bases not matched to a gene: 7. CDR1 SGHAT and CDR2 FQNNGV come from the germline V gene. CDR3 DNA sequence: TGTGCCAGCAGCTTAGCGGCTAGCAGGGGGTACGAGCAGTACTTC. It codes for CASSLAASRGYEQYF.

This chain connects TRBV15 to TRBJ2-2, with D maybe TRBD2 (6 bases). Per the germline V gene, CDR1 is LNHNV and CDR2 is YYDKDF (reference sequence). This CDR3 has 15 residues. Between the trimmed V and J ends, which lost 5 bases and 3 bases, there was a span of 13 bases. The CDR3 sequence is CATSLFGEDTGELFF. CDR3 coding DNA: TGTGCCACCAGCCTCTTTGGGGAGGACACCGGGGAGCTGTTTTTT.